The 11 T cell receptor beta chains reported below all come from one sample, sequenced in a study of control samples from healthy donors and cancer patients. Assay: immunoSEQ multiplex PCR; the TCRdb copy retains only in-frame clones and omits some. Of 98,000 or so clones in the sample, about 87% were seen once. The sequenced material came from blood. The receptors derive from a woman aged 70 to 79 in good health.

The table lists this clone with a few counts. V gene TRBV5-1 combines with J gene TRBJ2-7; D might be TRBD2 (7 bases). Trimming left V 2 bases short and J 3 bases short, with 9 bases between. Germline V CDR1 and CDR2: SGHRS, YFSETQ. This CDR3 is 13 amino acids long. CDR3: CASSLGGDYEQYF. CDR3 nucleotide sequence: TGCGCCAGCAGCTTAGGGGGGGACTACGAGCAGTACTTC.

The CDR3 protein is CASSLAPGTDTQYF. The CDR3 nucleotides read TGTGCCAGCAGCCTCGCCCCCGGCACAGATACGCAGTATTTT. V gene TRBV7-2 combines with J gene TRBJ2-3; the D is unclear. CDR1 is SGHTA, CDR2 FQGNSA, per germline. CDR3 size: 14 residues. V lost 5 bases and J 1 base, leaving 10 bases between the germline ends.

The sample holds one count of this clone. The chain recombines TRBV25-1 with TRBJ2-3; D is ambiguous. The CDR3 contains 13 residues. Trimming cost V 2 bases and J 6 bases, with 9 bases left between them. The germline V gene has CDR1 MGHDK and CDR2 SYGVNS. The CDR3 region has the DNA TGTGCCAGCAGTGAAGGCCTCACGGATACGCAGTATTTT. Its translation: CASSEGLTDTQYF.

This rearrangement joins TRBV11-2 to TRBJ2-1; 8 bases line up with TRBD2. The V and J ends lost 1 base and 1 base, in that order; junction bases with no gene match: 0. This CDR3 region has 15 residues. Germline V CDR1 and CDR2: SGHAT, FQNNGV. DNA of the CDR3: TGTGCCAGCAGCTTAGCTAGCGGGTCCTACAATGAGCAGTTCTTC. This sequence encodes CASSLASGSYNEQFF.

The CDR3 sequence is CASSPPRTSTYPRGETQYF. The CDR3 nucleotides read TGTGCCAGCAGCCCGCCCCGGACTAGCACATACCCAAGGGGAGAGACCCAGTACTTC. This chain connects TRBV3-1 (or the pseudogene TRBV3-2) to TRBJ2-5, with TRBD2 matching over 8 bases. V was clipped by 4 bases and J by 4 bases; unmatched bases: 20. The germline V gene encodes CDR1 LGHDT and CDR2 YNNKEL (reference sequence). The CDR3 spans 19 residues.

In its sample, this clone was seen once. V is TRBV5-1 and J is TRBJ1-4; D is unclear. CDR3 length equals 14 residues. V was clipped by 1 base and J by 8 bases, with 12 bases between them. Germline V gene data show CDR1 as SGHRS and CDR2 as YFSETQ. CDR3 coding DNA: TGCGCCAGCAGCTTGTATGGCACGGGGGAAAAACTGTTTTTT. As protein: CASSLYGTGEKLFF.

The gene calls are TRBV19 and TRBJ1-2; D remains ambiguous. Trimming took off 3 bases at V and 3 bases at J, with 11 bases between the two ends. Germline values: CDR1 LNHDA, CDR2 SQIVND (reference sequence). The CDR3 length is 14 residues. As DNA, the CDR3 is TGTGCCAGTAGTATTGCGAACTCGGACTATGGCTACACCTTC. Translating it yields CASSIANSDYGYTF.

The CDR3: CASSTKWEEPQYF. The CDR3 DNA follows: TGTGCCAGCAGCACGAAATGGGAGGAGCCCCAGTACTTC. V is TRBV5-4 and J is TRBJ2-5, with a possible D match to TRBD2 (6 bases). The germline V and J ends were trimmed by 4 bases and 9 bases, with 16 bases remaining between them. Germline lookup yields CDR1 SGHNT and CDR2 YYREEE (reference sequence). This CDR3 is built from 13 residues.

This chain uses TRBV5-1 with TRBJ2-3, with 11 bases aligning to TRBD2. Germline lookup yields CDR1 SGHRS and CDR2 YFSETQ. CDR3 length: 16 residues. Unmatched junction bases numbered 3, after V lost 0 bases and J lost 3 bases. The CDR3 spells CASSLATSGSTDTQYF. CDR3 bases: TGCGCCAGCAGCTTGGCCACTAGCGGGAGTACAGATACGCAGTATTTT.

The rearrangement uses TRBV18 and TRBJ2-7; D is undetermined. The CDR3 extends over 14 amino acids. The germline CDR1 and CDR2 sequences are KGHSH and LQKENI. Trimming stripped 4 bases from V and 0 bases from J, with 10 bases between. This CDR3 reads CASSRTQSSYEQYF. DNA of the CDR3: TGTGCCAGCTCACGTACACAGAGCTCCTACGAGCAGTACTTC.

The chain joins TRBV7-2 to TRBJ2-1; 10 bases line up with TRBD1. J was trimmed by 7 bases and V by 3 bases; bases with no gene match: 6. This CDR3 spans 15 amino acids. Germline assignment: CDR1 SGHTA and CDR2 FQGNSA. CDR3 in amino acids: CASSLGTGARNEQFF. The CDR3 DNA sequence: TGTGCCAGCAGCTTGGGGACAGGGGCGCGGAATGAGCAGTTCTTC.